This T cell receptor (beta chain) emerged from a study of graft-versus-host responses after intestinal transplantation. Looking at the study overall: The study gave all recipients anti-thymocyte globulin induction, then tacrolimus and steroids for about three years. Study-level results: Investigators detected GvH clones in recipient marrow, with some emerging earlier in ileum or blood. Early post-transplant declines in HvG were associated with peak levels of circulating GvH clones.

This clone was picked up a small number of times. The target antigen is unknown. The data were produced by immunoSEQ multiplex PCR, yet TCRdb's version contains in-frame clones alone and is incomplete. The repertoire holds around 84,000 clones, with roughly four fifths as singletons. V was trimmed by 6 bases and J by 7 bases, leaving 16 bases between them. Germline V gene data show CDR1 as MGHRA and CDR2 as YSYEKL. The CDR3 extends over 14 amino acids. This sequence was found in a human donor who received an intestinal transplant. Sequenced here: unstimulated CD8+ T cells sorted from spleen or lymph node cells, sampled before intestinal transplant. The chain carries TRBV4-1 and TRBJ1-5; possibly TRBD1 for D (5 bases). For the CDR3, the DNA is TGCGCCAGCAGTCTGGGCTCGGGGACGCAGCCCCAGCATTTT. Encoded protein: CASSLGSGTQPQHF.